This TCR beta chain was captured by sequencing in a study of tumor-infiltrating lymphocytes in primary liver carcinoma. Regarding the study as a whole: About 8-25% of top clones, no more, were shared by all five regions.

Each 20-30 mg portion of unsorted bulk tissue served as the source for co-extraction of RNA and DNA. Comments on this clonotype: The antigen remains unidentified. One junction end disagrees with the germline gene, perhaps due to a read error.

The CDR3 is made up of 13 amino acids. Germline loops: CDR1 MNHEY, CDR2 SVGAGI. The investigators made TCR beta cDNA from roughly 460 ng total RNA, using a constant-region primer. Library construction for TCR beta comprised three nested multiplex PCR rounds performed with slightly modified ARM-PCR. The first two PCR rounds used TRBV1-TRBV30 forward primers with a C-beta reverse primer, approximately 11 cycles each. A single record per CDR3 protein comes from TCRdb applying MiXCR to the multiplex PCR reads. The table lists 60,000 to 90,000 distinct CDR3 sequences, roughly 69% of them singletons, with about a quarter in the top ten.

Sample: liver tumor tissue from sampling region 4. Subset given: tumor region T4, right-lateral pole. The receptor was isolated from a man aged 40-55 years with primary liver carcinoma and hepatitis B virus infection. The chain joins TRBV6-5 to TRBJ1-4; D remains ambiguous. The CDR3: CASSLTRHWELLF. As DNA, the CDR3 is TGTGCCAGCAGCCTCACCAGGCATTGGGAACTGCTTTTT.